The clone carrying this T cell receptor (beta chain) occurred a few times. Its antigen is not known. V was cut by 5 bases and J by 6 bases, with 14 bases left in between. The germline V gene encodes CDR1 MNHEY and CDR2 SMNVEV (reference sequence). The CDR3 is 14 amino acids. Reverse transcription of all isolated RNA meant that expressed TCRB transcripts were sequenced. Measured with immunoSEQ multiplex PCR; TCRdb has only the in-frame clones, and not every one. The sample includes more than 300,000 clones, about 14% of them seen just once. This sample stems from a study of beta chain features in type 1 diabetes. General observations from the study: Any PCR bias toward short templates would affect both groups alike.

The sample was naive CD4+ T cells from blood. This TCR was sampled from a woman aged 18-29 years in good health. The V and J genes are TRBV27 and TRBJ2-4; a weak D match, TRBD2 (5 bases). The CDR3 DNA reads TGTGCCAGCAGTCCCGGGGAGACAAGAAACATTCAGTACTTC. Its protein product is CASSPGETRNIQYF.